This T cell receptor (beta chain) originates from a study of Graves' ophthalmopathy and Graves' hyperthyroidism. Overall study findings and caveats: Most expanded clonotypes in thyroid above 0.001 frequency also showed up in blood.

Comment on this clonotype: Its matching antigen is unknown. Mismatch with germline at one junction end may stem from a read error.

RNA transcripts served as template for amplifying TCR beta CDR3 sequences. HTBI primers served in a first-round RT-PCR, which a second-round multiplex PCR followed. MiXCR was run by TCRdb on the multiplex PCR reads, yielding one entry per CDR3 protein. The sample contains 40,000 to 45,000 distinct CDR3 sequences, 45% to 60% of which appear only once. PBMCs stemmed from over 8 ml of fresh peripheral blood. The receptor was derived from an adult man with Graves' ophthalmopathy. What was sequenced was peripheral blood.

DNA of the CDR3: TGTGCCAGCATTTACTTGGGGGGGGGTAGGGAGACCCAGTACTTC. It specifies CASIYLGGGRETQYF. This rearrangement joins TRBV6-2 or TRBV6-3 to TRBJ2-5, with TRBD2 matching 7 bases. This CDR3 is built from 15 residues. Germline CDR1 reads MNHEY; CDR2 reads SVGEGT.